This TCR beta chain comes out of a study of T-cell memory formation after mild COVID-19. The wider study: Largely, TCR clusters stayed within a single donor. Study-level results: Clones that contracted from day 15 to 85 were balanced CD4/CD8, while later expanders leaned CD4+. Detection of some responders pre-infection suggested pre-existing cross-reactive memory T cells participated.

On this clonotype itself: The antigen is not known.

Using constant-segment primers, 5'RACE produced TCR alpha and TCR beta cDNA libraries carrying sample barcodes and UMIs. TCRdb itself ran the 5' RACE reads through MiXCR, one entry per CDR3 protein. The sample has about 320,000 distinct CDR3 sequences, around an eighth seen once. The length of the CDR3 is 12 residues. Trimming pared 5 bases from V and 0 bases from J, leaving 5 bases between. Germline V lookup: CDR1 SGHRS, CDR2 YFSETQ. The sequence came from a man aged 18 to 29 who had mild COVID-19 (a few samples of this study predate the infection). Cell type and time point are not known. Specimen: PBMCs or a T cell subset sorted from them (not recorded which). The chain recombines TRBV5-1 with TRBJ1-2, with D unresolved. CDR3 in amino acids: CASRSANYGYTF. The CDR3 DNA is TGCGCCAGCAGATCGGCTAACTATGGCTACACCTTC.